The present entry profiles one T cell receptor (beta chain) with its context. What it recognizes is unknown. Germline values: CDR1 SNHLY, CDR2 FYNNEI. The CDR3 sequence is 15 residues long. V was pared by 7 bases and J by 0 bases, with 13 bases between. These data are taken from a study of shared clonotypes between healthy human individuals. Whole-study results and caveats: Clonotype sharing among donors, it was expected, would be affected by sequencing depth. Naive CD4 clonotypes were shared across a few donors at 4% to 5%.

TCRdb's copy holds only in-frame clones and misses some; the assay was immunoSEQ multiplex PCR. The sample yields roughly 650,000 clones, around 97% seen once. The V gene is TRBV2, the J gene TRBJ2-4, with D perhaps assigned TRBD1 or TRBD2 (5 bases each). Source material: naive CD4+ T cells sorted from blood. Subset in this sample: CD45RA+ positively selected. The receptor was derived from a woman in her twenties or thirties in good health. CDR3 in amino acids: CASMGDGLAKNIQYF. CDR3 nucleotide sequence: TGTGCCAGCATGGGGGACGGGTTAGCCAAAAACATTCAGTACTTC.